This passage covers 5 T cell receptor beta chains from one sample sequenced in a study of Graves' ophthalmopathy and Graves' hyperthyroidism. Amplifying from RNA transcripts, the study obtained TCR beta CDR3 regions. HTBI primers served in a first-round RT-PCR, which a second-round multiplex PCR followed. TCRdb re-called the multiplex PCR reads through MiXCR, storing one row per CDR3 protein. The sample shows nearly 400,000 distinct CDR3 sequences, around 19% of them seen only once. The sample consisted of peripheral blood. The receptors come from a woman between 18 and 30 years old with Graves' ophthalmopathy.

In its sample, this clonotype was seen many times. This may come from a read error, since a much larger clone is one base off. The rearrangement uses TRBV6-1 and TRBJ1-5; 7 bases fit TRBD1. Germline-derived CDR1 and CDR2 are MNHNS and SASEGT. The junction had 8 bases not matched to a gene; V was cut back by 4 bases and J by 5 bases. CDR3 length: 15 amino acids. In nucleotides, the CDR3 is TGTGCCAGCAGTGTGGTAGGGGGCAGCGATCAGCCCCAGCATTTT. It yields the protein CASSVVGGSDQPQHF.

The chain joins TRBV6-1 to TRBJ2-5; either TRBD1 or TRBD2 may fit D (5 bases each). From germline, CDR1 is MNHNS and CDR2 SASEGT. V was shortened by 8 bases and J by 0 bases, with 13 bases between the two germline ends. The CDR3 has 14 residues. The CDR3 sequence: CASWDRSYQETQYF. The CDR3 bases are TGTGCCAGCTGGGACCGATCGTACCAAGAGACCCAGTACTTC.

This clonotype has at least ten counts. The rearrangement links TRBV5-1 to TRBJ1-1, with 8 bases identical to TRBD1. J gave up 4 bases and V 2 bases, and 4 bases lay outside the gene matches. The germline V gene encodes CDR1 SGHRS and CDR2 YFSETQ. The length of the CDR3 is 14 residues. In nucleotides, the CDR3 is TGCGCCAGCAGCTTTGCAGGGGGCGGCACTGAAGCTTTCTTT. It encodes CASSFAGGGTEAFF.

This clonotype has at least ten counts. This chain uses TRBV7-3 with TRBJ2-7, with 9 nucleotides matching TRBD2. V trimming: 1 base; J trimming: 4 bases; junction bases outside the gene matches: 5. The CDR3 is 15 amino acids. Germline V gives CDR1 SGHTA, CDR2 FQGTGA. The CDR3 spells CASSLIPAGGYEQYF. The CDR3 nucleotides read TGTGCCAGCAGCTTAATCCCAGCGGGGGGATACGAGCAGTACTTC.

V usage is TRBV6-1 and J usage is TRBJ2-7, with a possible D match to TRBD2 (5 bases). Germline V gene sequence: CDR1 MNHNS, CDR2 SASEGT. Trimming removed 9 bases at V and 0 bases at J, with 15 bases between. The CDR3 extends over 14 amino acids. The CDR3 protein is CASAMERFSYEQYF. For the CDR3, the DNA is TGTGCCAGTGCCATGGAGCGGTTCTCCTACGAGCAGTACTTC.